This passage covers 14 T cell receptor beta chains from one sample sequenced in a study of immune cell composition in non-small cell lung cancer. Data came from immunoSEQ multiplex PCR; TCRdb stores just in-frame clones and leaves some out. The sample holds about 4,900 clones, over 65% seen once. Sequenced input: lung tumor tissue. Source of these receptors: a human donor with non-small cell lung cancer.

The rearrangement links TRBV10-3 to TRBJ1-2, with D possibly matching TRBD1 (5 bases). This CDR3 comprises 15 residues. Germline V CDR1 and CDR2: ENHRY, SYGVKD. Deletions cut 6 bases from V and 0 bases from J, with 14 bases between. The CDR3 bases are TGTGCCATCAGCATGGGGCAGGCTTCTAACTATGGCTACACCTTC. Translating gives CAISMGQASNYGYTF.

This chain uses TRBV7-2 with TRBJ1-2; D gene ambiguous. The germline V gene has CDR1 SGHTA and CDR2 FQGNSA. The V end was cut by 1 base, the J end by 4 bases, with 19 bases between. The CDR3 sequence is 17 residues long. Here the CDR3 reads CASSLEQSRRAGYGYTF. The CDR3 DNA sequence: TGTGCCAGCAGCTTAGAACAATCGAGGAGGGCGGGCTATGGCTACACCTTC.

This chain uses TRBV7-8 with TRBJ2-1; TRBD2 aligns across 8 bases. This CDR3 is 15 amino acids long. Germline trimming cut 4 bases from V and 4 bases from J; bases unmatched to any gene: 6. Germline V gene data show CDR1 as SGHVS and CDR2 as FQNEAQ. The CDR3 coding sequence is TGTGCCAGCAGCTCGCTAAGCGGGGGATACAATGAGCAGTTCTTC. It codes for CASSSLSGGYNEQFF. The full variable domain, its missing parts supplied by reference TRBV7-8 and TRBJ2-1, is GAGVSQSPRYKVAKRGQDVALRCDPISGHVSLFWYQQALGQGPEFLTYFQNEAQLDKSGLPSDRFFAERPEGSVSTLKIQRTQQEDSAVYLCASSSLSGGYNEQFFGPGTRLTVL.

This chain connects TRBV5-4 to TRBJ2-1; D unresolved. V was pared by 2 bases and J by 10 bases, with 10 bases between. The CDR3 runs 12 residues. From germline, CDR1 is SGHNT and CDR2 YYREEE (reference sequence). CDR3 nucleotide sequence: TGTGCCAGCAGCTTCGGTCCATCAGAGCAGTTCTTC. It yields the protein CASSFGPSEQFF. The full variable domain, with the rest looked up from reference TRBV5-4 and TRBJ2-1, is ETGVTQSPTHLIKTRGQQVTLRCSSQSGHNTVSWYQQALGQGPQFIFQYYREEENGRGNFPPRFSGLQFPNYSSELNVNALELDDSALYLCASSFGPSEQFFGPGTRLTVL.

This chain connects TRBV4-1 to TRBJ2-1; 9 nucleotides align to TRBD2. V trimming: 2 bases; J trimming: 4 bases; junction bases outside the gene matches: 6. From germline, CDR1 is MGHRA and CDR2 YSYEKL. CDR3 length: 16 residues. In DNA form, the CDR3 reads TGCGCCAGCAGCCAAAACCCTAGCGGGGCGTACAATGAGCAGTTCTTC. The encoded protein is CASSQNPSGAYNEQFF.

This clone has more than one count but fewer than ten. V gene TRBV13 combines with J gene TRBJ1-1; D is possibly TRBD1 (6 bases). Per germline, CDR1 PRHDT and CDR2 FYEKMQ (reference sequence). Between the trimmed V and J ends, which lost 3 bases and 2 bases, there was a span of 16 bases. CDR3 length equals 16 residues. The chain's CDR3 is CASSLSAGEGNTEAFF. The CDR3 coding sequence is TGTGCCAGCAGCTTGTCGGCAGGGGAAGGAAACACTGAAGCTTTCTTT.

The count of this clone is one. The chain recombines TRBV5-6 with TRBJ1-3; a possible D gene is TRBD1 (5 bases). The CDR3 consists of 14 residues. Per germline, CDR1 SGHDT and CDR2 YYEEEE. V dropped 6 bases and J dropped 0 bases, with 10 bases sitting between them. CDR3 nucleotide sequence: TGTGCCAGCATTTTCGGGGGCTCTGGAAACACCATATATTTT. Its protein is CASIFGGSGNTIYF.

This rearrangement joins TRBV7-8 to TRBJ2-5, with TRBD2 matching 14 bases. This CDR3 is built from 21 residues. Germline CDR1 reads SGHVS; CDR2 reads FQNEAQ. V dropped 1 base and J dropped 2; count of bases not matched to a gene: 15. The CDR3 spells CASSLGVAQIGLAGGQETQYF. The CDR3 nucleotides are TGTGCCAGCAGCTTAGGGGTAGCTCAGATTGGACTAGCGGGGGGACAAGAGACCCAGTACTTC.

The rearrangement joins TRBV4-3 to TRBJ2-2; D gene uncertain. CDR1 LGHNA and CDR2 YSLEER come from the germline V gene. The CDR3 totals 17 residues. The V end was cut by 0 bases, the J end by 5 bases, with 16 bases between. CDR3 nucleotide sequence: TGCGCCAGCAGCCAAGATCGGTCCTACCAAAAGACCGGGGAGCTGTTTTTT. This codes for CASSQDRSYQKTGELFF.

The genes are TRBV19 and TRBJ2-2; perhaps TRBD1 as D (5 bases). CDR1 LNHDA and CDR2 SQIVND come from the germline V gene (reference sequence). This CDR3 has 13 residues. Trimming pared 6 bases from V and 6 bases from J, leaving 11 bases between. For the CDR3, the DNA is TGTGCCAGTAGCCCCAGGGTCCCCGGGGAGCTGTTTTTT. Translation gives CASSPRVPGELFF.

This chain joins TRBV7-2 and TRBJ1-1, with 8 nucleotides matching TRBD1. The CDR3 is made up of 15 amino acids. Germline trimming cut 2 bases from V and 2 bases from J; bases unmatched to any gene: 4. CDR1 and CDR2 (germline): SGHTA, FQGNSA. The CDR3: CASSLMGQVNTEAFF. DNA of the CDR3: TGTGCCAGCAGCTTAATGGGACAGGTTAACACTGAAGCTTTCTTT.

The chain carries TRBV10-3 and TRBJ1-2; TRBD1 aligns across 10 bases. Germline CDR1 ENHRY, CDR2 SYGVKD. Trimming took 6 bases from V and 2 from J; bases not matched to a gene: 3. This CDR3 comprises 14 residues. CDR3 amino acids: CAIRPTGGNYGYTF. DNA for the CDR3: TGTGCCATCAGACCGACAGGGGGCAACTATGGCTACACCTTC.

J is TRBJ1-2 and V is TRBV20-1; D not resolved. There are 11 residues in the CDR3. Germline assignment: CDR1 DFQATT and CDR2 SNEGSKA (reference sequence). Trimming took 3 bases from V and 4 from J, leaving 6 bases between them. The CDR3 DNA reads TGCAGTGCTAGCAATCCCTATGGCTACACCTTC. Protein sequence: CSASNPYGYTF.

This clone turned up a few times. The CDR3 DNA follows: TGTGCCAGCAGGACAGGCCCCTACGAGCAGTACTTC. This gives the protein CASRTGPYEQYF. This chain connects TRBV6-5 to TRBJ2-7; possibly TRBD1 for D (6 bases). The V end lost 6 bases, the J end lost 2 bases, and 8 bases lay between the germline ends. From germline, CDR1 is MNHEY and CDR2 SVGAGI. The CDR3 sequence is 12 residues long.